A selection of T cell receptor beta chains follows, all from one sample in a study of identical twins. From the 5' RACE reads, TCRdb called clonotypes with MiXCR, one entry per CDR3 protein. The table includes about 570,000 distinct CDR3 sequences, 9.6% detected once. The sample was also linked to a second study, of yellow fever vaccine responses in identical twins.

Sequences were obtained from PBMCs. The source is a young woman in good health. CDR3s include the opening cysteine and the closing phenylalanine or tryptophan. The D gene is left open where the match is weak. Expanded clones get a size class; other rows say once, few or many, or leave the size out.

len | abundance | d_gene | j_gene | v_gene | CDR3nt | CDR3aa
15 | few | TRBD2 | TRBJ2-3 | TRBV29-1 | TGCAGCGTTGGCGGGACTAGCGGGGGCACAGATACGCAGTATTTT | CSVGGTSGGTDTQYF
15 | many | NA | TRBJ1-1 | TRBV18 | TGTGCCAGCTCTCCCTGGGGGGGCCCGAACACTGAAGCTTTCTTT | CASSPWGGPNTEAFF
13 | NA | NA | TRBJ2-3 | TRBV29-1 | TGCAGCGTTGTACTTAGTAGCACAGATACGCAGTATTTT | CSVVLSSTDTQYF
16 | NA | TRBD1 | TRBJ2-3 | TRBV12-3/TRBV12-4 | TGTGCCAGCAGTTTGGTGGGACAGGGACCGACAGATACGCAGTATTTT | CASSLVGQGPTDTQYF
15 | few | NA | TRBJ2-1 | TRBV20-1 | TGCAGTGCTAGAGGCCCGGGCCTCCCCTACAATGAGCAGTTCTTC | CSARGPGLPYNEQFF
15 | many | TRBD1 | TRBJ2-1 | TRBV5-1 | TGCGCCAGCAGCCGTGAGGGACAGGCGTACAATGAGCAGTTCTTC | CASSREGQAYNEQFF
13 | few | NA | TRBJ1-5 | TRBV3-1 | TGTGCCAGCAGCCAAGATCGGGACGGTCTCCAGCATTTT | CASSQDRDGLQHF
15 | few | TRBD2 | TRBJ2-3 | TRBV20-1 | TGCAGTGCTAGAGATAGCGGGGGAAGCACAGATACGCAGTATTTT | CSARDSGGSTDTQYF
14 | NA | TRBD1 | TRBJ2-7 | TRBV28 | TGTGCCAGCGGAGGGACAGGGGATTCCTACGAGCAGTACTTC | CASGGTGDSYEQYF
13 | many | NA | TRBJ2-2 | TRBV5-6 | TGTGCCAGCAGCTTGCAGGCGGTCGGGGAGCTGTTTTTT | CASSLQAVGELFF
15 | NA | TRBD1 | TRBJ2-3 | TRBV7-2 | TGTGCCAGCAGTACGACAGGGCACCGCACAGATACGCAGTATTTT | CASSTTGHRTDTQYF
18 | NA | TRBD2 | TRBJ2-3 | TRBV5-6 | TGTGCCAGCAGCTTGGAACTAGCGGGCGTCACTAGCACAGATACGCAGTATTTT | CASSLELAGVTSTDTQYF
16 | NA | NA | TRBJ1-1 | TRBV7-9 | TGTGCCAGCAGCTTACGAGGAGACCGATTGAACACTGAAGCTTTCTTT | CASSLRGDRLNTEAFF
17 | few | NA | TRBJ2-3 | TRBV9 | TGTGCCAGCAGCGTAGGTCGGGGGGCTTACAACACAGATACGCAGTATTTT | CASSVGRGAYNTDTQYF
12 | NA | NA | TRBJ2-1 | TRBV4-1 | TGCGCCAGCAGCCAAGGGGGACTTTCACAGTTCTTC | CASSQGGLSQFF
15 | NA | NA | TRBJ2-7 | TRBV5-1 | TGCGCCAGCAGCTTGGCCGAGGGCATTACCTACGAGCAGTACTTC | CASSLAEGITYEQYF
14 | few | TRBD1 | TRBJ2-5 | TRBV9 | TGTGCCAGCAGCTGGGGACAGTCCGGAGAGACCCAGTACTTC | CASSWGQSGETQYF
14 | NA | NA | TRBJ2-7 | TRBV7-7 | TGTGCTAGCAGCTTGGGACATGGGTCCTACGAGCAGTACTTC | CASSLGHGSYEQYF
14 | many | TRBD2 | TRBJ2-3 | TRBV12-3/TRBV12-4 | TGTGCCAGCAGTAACACGGGGGGTACAGATACGCAGTATTTT | CASSNTGGTDTQYF
16 | many | TRBD1 | TRBJ1-2 | TRBV28 | TGTGCCAGCAGGTTGCTCCCGGACAGGATCCCTTCGGGCTACACCTTC | CASRLLPDRIPSGYTF
20 | NA | NA | TRBJ2-1 | TRBV11-2 | TGTGCCAGCAGCCCCATGTCGGGGGCGCAGGGGAAGGGCTCCTACAATGAGCAGTTCTTC | CASSPMSGAQGKGSYNEQFF
16 | NA | TRBD1 | TRBJ2-7 | TRBV11-1 | TGTGCCAGCAGCTTATATCGGACAGGGGGCTCCTACGAGCAGTACTTC | CASSLYRTGGSYEQYF
13 | few | NA | TRBJ1-1 | TRBV12-3/TRBV12-4 | TGTGCCAGCATTTTATCCGGGGGGCGAAGGGCTTTCTTT | CASILSGGRRAFF
13 | many | NA | TRBJ2-2 | TRBV7-2 | TGTGCCAGCAAGACTGGGATAACCGGGGAGCTGTTTTTT | CASKTGITGELFF
15 | few | NA | TRBJ2-5 | TRBV5-5 | TGTGCCAGCAGGAAGGGCGAGAGGAGGAAGGAGACCCAGTACTTC | CASRKGERRKETQYF
15 | many | TRBD2 | TRBJ2-1 | TRBV29-1 | TGCAGCGTTGAAGTTGTGGCTAGCGGGACCGATGAGCAGTTCTTC | CSVEVVASGTDEQFF
13 | few | NA | TRBJ2-5 | TRBV12-3/TRBV12-4 | TGTGCCAGCACCAACAGCTATCGGGAGACCCAGTACTTC | CASTNSYRETQYF
16 | NA | NA | TRBJ2-1 | TRBV12-3/TRBV12-4 | TGTGCCAGCAGCCTACTAATAGCGGACTCCTACAATGAGCAGTTCTTC | CASSLLIADSYNEQFF
15 | many | TRBD1 | TRBJ2-7 | TRBV7-8 | TGTGCCAGCAGCTCCCCACCGGGACAGGGCTACGAGCAGTACTTC | CASSSPPGQGYEQYF
14 | NA | NA | TRBJ2-3 | TRBV2 | TGTGCCAGCAGTGAGACTAGTAACACAGATACGCAGTATTTT | CASSETSNTDTQYF
15 | many | TRBD1 | TRBJ2-1 | TRBV12-3/TRBV12-4 | TGTGCCAGCAGTCTGGGGGACAGGGGGTATGATGAGCAGTTCTTC | CASSLGDRGYDEQFF
14 | NA | NA | TRBJ2-7 | TRBV28 | TGTGCCAGCAGTTTGGGGCTTAACTCCTACGAGCAGTACTTC | CASSLGLNSYEQYF
13 | NA | NA | TRBJ2-3 | TRBV12-3/TRBV12-4 | TGTGCCAGCAGTTCTTCCCACACAGATACGCAGTATTTT | CASSSSHTDTQYF
13 | NA | NA | TRBJ2-7 | TRBV28 | TGTGCCAGCAGCCGCCAAACAGGGAACGAGCAGTACTTC | CASSRQTGNEQYF
15 | NA | NA | TRBJ1-4 | TRBV7-6 | TGTGCCAGCAGCAGATCACAGGAGGGGAATGAAAAACTGTTTTTT | CASSRSQEGNEKLFF
12 | few | NA | TRBJ2-1 | TRBV29-1 | TGCAGCGTTGAACCGGTCGCCAATGAGCAGTTCTTC | CSVEPVANEQFF
16 | few | TRBD1 | TRBJ2-7 | TRBV6-5 | TGTGCCAGCAGTTACCGGCGCGGGACAGGGGTCTACGAGCAGTACTTC | CASSYRRGTGVYEQYF
15 | many | NA | TRBJ2-1 | TRBV5-1 | TGCGCCAGCAGCTTGGGGGAAAGCTCCTACAATGAGCAGTTCTTC | CASSLGESSYNEQFF
13 | many | NA | TRBJ2-1 | TRBV14 | TGTGCCAGCAGCCAAGATGAGGGTTTGGCTAGGTTCTTC | CASSQDEGLARFF
13 | many | NA | TRBJ1-2 | TRBV2 | TGTGCCAGCAGTGCGGACGGAGACTATGGCTACACCTTC | CASSADGDYGYTF
14 | NA | TRBD1 | TRBJ2-5 | TRBV5-1 | TGCGCCAGCAGCCGGTACAGGGGGCGAGAGACCCAGTACTTC | CASSRYRGRETQYF
15 | NA | TRBD2 | TRBJ2-7 | TRBV4-2 | TGTGCCAGCAGCCAAGATACTGGGACTACCTACGAGCAGTACTTC | CASSQDTGTTYEQYF
15 | once | NA | TRBJ2-7 | TRBV2 | TGTGCCAGCAGTGATGCGGGTGGGGCCCTTTACGAGCAGTACTTC | CASSDAGGALYEQYF
16 | few | TRBD1 | TRBJ2-6 | TRBV6-1 | TGTGCCAGCAGACAGGACAGGGCCGTCTGGGCCAACGTCCTGACTTTC | CASRQDRAVWANVLTF
14 | few | NA | TRBJ2-7 | TRBV19 | TGTGCCAGTAGTACCGACAGGGAGGCCTACGAGCAGTACTTC | CASSTDREAYEQYF
15 | NA | TRBD1 | TRBJ2-2 | TRBV5-5 | TGTGCCAGCAGGGAATCAGGGGGGAACACCGGGGAGCTGTTTTTT | CASRESGGNTGELFF
13 | few | NA | TRBJ1-5 | TRBV6-1 | TGTGCCAGCAGCTCCGGGATGAATCAGCCCCAGCATTTT | CASSSGMNQPQHF
15 | NA | TRBD2 | TRBJ2-2 | TRBV25-1 | TGTGCCAGCAGGGGGGGACTAGCTAAGATCGGGGAGCTGTTTTTT | CASRGGLAKIGELFF
12 | many | NA | TRBJ1-2 | TRBV5-1 | TGCGCCAGCAGCGAGGAGGGCTATGGCTACACCTTC | CASSEEGYGYTF